This T cell receptor (beta chain) is drawn from a study of post-analysis software for immune sequencing data. Study-wide context: The courses of disease that were included comprised relapsing-remitting, secondary progressive and progressive-relapsing multiple sclerosis.

This clonotype was counted many times. The antigen is unknown. The CDR3 sequence is 13 residues long. Trimming pared 5 bases from V and 2 bases from J, leaving 7 bases between. Germline CDR1 is SGHVS and CDR2 is FQNEAQ. Study-level findings and limits: Four or five TRBV segments, TRBV5-6, TRBV5-1 and TRBV20-1 among them, were found more frequent in patients than controls. Strong co-clustering by F measure was evident for samples that had been prepared in the same batch. People with multiple sclerosis had a significantly lower normalized Chao1 diversity than controls did.

Carried by the TCR beta cDNA libraries were unique molecular identifiers. TCRdb re-called the PCR reads through MiXCR, storing one row per CDR3 protein. The sample has 750,000 to 950,000 distinct CDR3 sequences; roughly 58% are singletons. This sequence was found in a girl between 5 and 17 years old with multiple sclerosis. V usage is TRBV7-8 and J usage is TRBJ2-1; no clear D. The sequencing sample was made of blood. CDR3 nucleotide sequence: TGTGCCAGCAGCCCGCCGCCCTACAATGAGCAGTTCTTC. This codes for CASSPPPYNEQFF.